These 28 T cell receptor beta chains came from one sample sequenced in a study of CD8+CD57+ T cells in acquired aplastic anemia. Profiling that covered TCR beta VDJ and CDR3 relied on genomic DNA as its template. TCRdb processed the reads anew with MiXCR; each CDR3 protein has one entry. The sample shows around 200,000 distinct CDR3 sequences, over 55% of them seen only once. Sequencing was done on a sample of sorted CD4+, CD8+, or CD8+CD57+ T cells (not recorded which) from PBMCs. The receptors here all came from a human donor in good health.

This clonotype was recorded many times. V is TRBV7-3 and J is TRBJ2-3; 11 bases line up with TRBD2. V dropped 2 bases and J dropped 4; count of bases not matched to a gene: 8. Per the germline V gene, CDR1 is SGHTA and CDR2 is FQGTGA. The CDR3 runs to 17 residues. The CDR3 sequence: CASSLGPGLAAADTQYF. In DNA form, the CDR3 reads TGTGCCAGCAGCTTAGGGCCGGGACTAGCGGCGGCAGATACGCAGTATTTT.

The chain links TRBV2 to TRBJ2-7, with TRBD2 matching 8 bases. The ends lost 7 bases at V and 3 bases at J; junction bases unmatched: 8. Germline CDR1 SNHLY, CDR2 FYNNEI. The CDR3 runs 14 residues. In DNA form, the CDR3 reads TGTGCCAGCAAAGGCAATAGCGGGAACTACGAGCAGTACTTC. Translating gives CASKGNSGNYEQYF.

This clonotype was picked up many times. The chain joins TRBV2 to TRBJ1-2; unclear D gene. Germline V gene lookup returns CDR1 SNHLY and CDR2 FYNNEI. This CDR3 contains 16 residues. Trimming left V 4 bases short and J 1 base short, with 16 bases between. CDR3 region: CASSGTPERLNYGYTF. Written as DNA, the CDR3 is TGTGCCAGCAGTGGTACCCCGGAACGGCTTAACTATGGCTACACCTTC.

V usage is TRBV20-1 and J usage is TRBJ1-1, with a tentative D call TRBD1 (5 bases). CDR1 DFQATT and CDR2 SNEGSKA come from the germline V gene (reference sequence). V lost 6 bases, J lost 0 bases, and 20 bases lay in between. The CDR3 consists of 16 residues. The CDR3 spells CSAPSRTRGLNTEAFF. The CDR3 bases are TGCAGTGCCCCATCCCGGACACGGGGTTTGAACACTGAAGCTTTCTTT.

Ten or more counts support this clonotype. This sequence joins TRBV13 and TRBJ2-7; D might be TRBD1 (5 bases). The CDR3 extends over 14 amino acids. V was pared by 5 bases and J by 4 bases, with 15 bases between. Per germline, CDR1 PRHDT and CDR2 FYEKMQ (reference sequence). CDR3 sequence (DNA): TGTGCCAGCAGCCCCTGGGGCGGAGAATACGAGCAGTACTTC. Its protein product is CASSPWGGEYEQYF.

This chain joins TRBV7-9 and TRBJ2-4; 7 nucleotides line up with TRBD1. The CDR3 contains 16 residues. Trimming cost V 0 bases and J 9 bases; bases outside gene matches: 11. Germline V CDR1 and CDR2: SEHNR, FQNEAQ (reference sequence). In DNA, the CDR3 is TGTGCCAGCAGCTTAGCTTTAGTAGGGGGCGTGAGCATTCAGTACTTC. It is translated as CASSLALVGGVSIQYF.

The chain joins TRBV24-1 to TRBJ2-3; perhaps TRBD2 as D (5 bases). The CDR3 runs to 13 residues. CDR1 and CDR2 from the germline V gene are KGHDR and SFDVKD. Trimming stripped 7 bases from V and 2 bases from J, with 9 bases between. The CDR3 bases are TGTGCCACCAGCTCCCGGGACACAGATACGCAGTATTTT. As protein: CATSSRDTDTQYF.

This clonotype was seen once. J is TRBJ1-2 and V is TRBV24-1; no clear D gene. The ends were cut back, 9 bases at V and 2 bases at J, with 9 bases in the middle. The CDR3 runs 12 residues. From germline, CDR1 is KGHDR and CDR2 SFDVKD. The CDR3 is CATSEPNYGYTF. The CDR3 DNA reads TGTGCCACCTCCGAACCGAACTATGGCTACACCTTC.

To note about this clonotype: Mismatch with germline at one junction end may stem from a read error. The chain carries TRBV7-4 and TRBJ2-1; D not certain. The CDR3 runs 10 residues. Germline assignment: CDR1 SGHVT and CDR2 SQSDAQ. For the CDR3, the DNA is TGCGCCAGCAGCCCCAATGAGCAGTTCTTC. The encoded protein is CASSPNEQFF. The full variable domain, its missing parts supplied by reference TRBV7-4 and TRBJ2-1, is GAGVSQSPRYKVAKRGRDVALRCDSISGHVTLYWYRQTLGQGSEVLTYSQSDAQRDKSGRPSGRFSAERPERSVSTLKIQRTEQGDSAVYLCASSPNEQFFGPGTRLTVL.

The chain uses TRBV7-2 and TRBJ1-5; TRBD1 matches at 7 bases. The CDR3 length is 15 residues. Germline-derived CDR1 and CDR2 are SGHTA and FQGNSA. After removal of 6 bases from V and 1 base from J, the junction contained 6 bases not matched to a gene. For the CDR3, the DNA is TGTGCCAGCAGAAATCAGGGGGTGAGCAATCAGCCCCAGCATTTT. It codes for CASRNQGVSNQPQHF.

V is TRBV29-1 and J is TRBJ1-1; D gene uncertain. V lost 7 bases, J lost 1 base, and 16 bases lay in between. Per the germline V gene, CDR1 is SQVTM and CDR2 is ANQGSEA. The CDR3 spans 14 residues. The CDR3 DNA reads TGCAGCGCCGACCTTAATCGCGCGAACACTGAAGCTTTCTTT. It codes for CSADLNRANTEAFF.

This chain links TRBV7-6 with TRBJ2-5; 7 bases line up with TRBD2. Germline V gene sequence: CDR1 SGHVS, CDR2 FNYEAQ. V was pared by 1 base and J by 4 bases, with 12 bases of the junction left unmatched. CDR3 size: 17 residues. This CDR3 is CASSLEKGRAGTETQYF. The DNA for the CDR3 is TGTGCCAGCAGCTTAGAAAAAGGGCGAGCGGGAACAGAGACCCAGTACTTC.

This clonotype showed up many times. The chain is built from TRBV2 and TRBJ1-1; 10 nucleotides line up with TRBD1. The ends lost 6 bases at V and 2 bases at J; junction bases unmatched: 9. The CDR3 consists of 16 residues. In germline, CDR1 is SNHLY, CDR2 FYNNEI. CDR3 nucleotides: TGTGCCAGCAGCCCTAGGGGGGACAGGGGTAACACTGAAGCTTTCTTT. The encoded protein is CASSPRGDRGNTEAFF. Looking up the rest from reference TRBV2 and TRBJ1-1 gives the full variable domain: EPEVTQTPSHQVTQMGQEVILRCVPISNHLYFYWYRQILGQKVEFLVSFYNNEISEKSEIFDDQFSVERPDGSNFTLKIRSTKLEDSAMYFCASSPRGDRGNTEAFFGQGTRLTVV.

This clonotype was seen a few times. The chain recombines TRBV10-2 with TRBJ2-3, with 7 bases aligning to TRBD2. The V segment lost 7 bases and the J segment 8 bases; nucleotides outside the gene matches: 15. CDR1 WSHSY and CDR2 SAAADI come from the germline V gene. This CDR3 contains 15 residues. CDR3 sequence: CASTFGAASGGTQYF. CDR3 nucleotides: TGCGCCAGCACTTTCGGAGCCGCGTCGGGGGGTACGCAGTATTTT.

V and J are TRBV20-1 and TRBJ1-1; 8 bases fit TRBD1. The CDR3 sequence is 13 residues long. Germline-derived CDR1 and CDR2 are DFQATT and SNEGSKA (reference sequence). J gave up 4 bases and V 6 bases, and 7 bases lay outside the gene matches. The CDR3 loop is CSARRTGITEAFF. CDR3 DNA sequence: TGCAGTGCCAGGAGGACAGGGATCACTGAAGCTTTCTTT.

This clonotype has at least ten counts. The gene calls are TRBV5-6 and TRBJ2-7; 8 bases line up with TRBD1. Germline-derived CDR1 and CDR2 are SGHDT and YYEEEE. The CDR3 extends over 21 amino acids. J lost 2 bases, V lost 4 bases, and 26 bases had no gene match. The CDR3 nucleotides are TGTGCCAGCAGCGCCCCGATAGCCGGACAGGGAAGGCAGCGGGCTGCCTACGAGCAGTACTTC. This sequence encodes CASSAPIAGQGRQRAAYEQYF.

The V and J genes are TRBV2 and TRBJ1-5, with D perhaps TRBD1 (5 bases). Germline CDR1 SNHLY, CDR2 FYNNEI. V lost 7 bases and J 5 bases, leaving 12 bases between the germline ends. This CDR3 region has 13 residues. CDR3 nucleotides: TGTGCCAGCAATAGGATGGGGGATCAGCCCCAGCATTTT. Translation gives CASNRMGDQPQHF.

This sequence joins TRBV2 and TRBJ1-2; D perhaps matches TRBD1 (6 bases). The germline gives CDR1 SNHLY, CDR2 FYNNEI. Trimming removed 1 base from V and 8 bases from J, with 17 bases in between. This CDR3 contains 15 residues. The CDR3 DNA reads TGTGCCAGCAGTGAAGGGGCCGGGACACGGTGGGGCTACACCTTC. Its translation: CASSEGAGTRWGYTF. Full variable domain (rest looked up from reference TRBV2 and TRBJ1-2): EPEVTQTPSHQVTQMGQEVILRCVPISNHLYFYWYRQILGQKVEFLVSFYNNEISEKSEIFDDQFSVERPDGSNFTLKIRSTKLEDSAMYFCASSEGAGTRWGYTFGSGTRLTVV.

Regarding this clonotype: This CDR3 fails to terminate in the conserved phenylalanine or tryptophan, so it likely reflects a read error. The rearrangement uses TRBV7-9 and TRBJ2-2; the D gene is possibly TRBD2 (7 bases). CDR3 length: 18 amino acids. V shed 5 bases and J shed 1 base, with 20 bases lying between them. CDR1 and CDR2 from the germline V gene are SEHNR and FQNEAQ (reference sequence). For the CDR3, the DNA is TGTGCCAGCAGCCAGATGACGGGGGGCGTCCTGAACACCGGGGAGCTGTTTTGT. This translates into CASSQMTGGVLNTGELFC.

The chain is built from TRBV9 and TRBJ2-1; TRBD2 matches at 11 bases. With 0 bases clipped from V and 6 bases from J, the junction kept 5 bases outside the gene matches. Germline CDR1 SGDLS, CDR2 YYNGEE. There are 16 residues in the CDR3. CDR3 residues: CASSVGTSGWINEQFF. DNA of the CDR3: TGTGCCAGCAGCGTAGGGACTAGCGGGTGGATCAATGAGCAGTTCTTC.

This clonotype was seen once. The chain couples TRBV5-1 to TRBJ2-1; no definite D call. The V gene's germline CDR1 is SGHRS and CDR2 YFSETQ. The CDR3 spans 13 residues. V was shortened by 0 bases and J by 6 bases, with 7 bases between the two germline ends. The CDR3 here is CASSLEAFNEQFF. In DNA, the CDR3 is TGCGCCAGCAGCTTGGAGGCCTTCAATGAGCAGTTCTTC.

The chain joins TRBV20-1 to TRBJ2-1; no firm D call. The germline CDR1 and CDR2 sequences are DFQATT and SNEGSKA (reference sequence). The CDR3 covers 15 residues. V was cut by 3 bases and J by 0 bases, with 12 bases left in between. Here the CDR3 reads CSARGRYHSYNEQFF. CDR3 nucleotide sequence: TGCAGTGCTAGGGGCCGATACCACTCCTACAATGAGCAGTTCTTC.

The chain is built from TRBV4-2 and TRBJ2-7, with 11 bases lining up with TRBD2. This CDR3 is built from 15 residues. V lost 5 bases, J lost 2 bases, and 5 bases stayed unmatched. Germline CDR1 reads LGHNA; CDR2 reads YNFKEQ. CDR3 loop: CASSYGTSGPYEQYF. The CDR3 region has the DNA TGTGCCAGCAGCTACGGGACTAGCGGCCCCTACGAGCAGTACTTC.

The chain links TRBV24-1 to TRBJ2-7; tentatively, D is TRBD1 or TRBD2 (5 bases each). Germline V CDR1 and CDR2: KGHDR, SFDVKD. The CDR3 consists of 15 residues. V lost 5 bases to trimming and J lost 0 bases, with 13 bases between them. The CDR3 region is CATSGGKGSSYEQYF. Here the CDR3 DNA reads TGTGCCACCAGTGGAGGAAAGGGGAGCTCCTACGAGCAGTACTTC.

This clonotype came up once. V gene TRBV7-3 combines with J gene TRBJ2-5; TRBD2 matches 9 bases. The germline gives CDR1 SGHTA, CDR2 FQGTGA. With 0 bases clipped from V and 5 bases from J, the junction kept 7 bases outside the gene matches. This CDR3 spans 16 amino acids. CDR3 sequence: CASSLTGLASGETQYF. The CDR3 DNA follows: TGTGCCAGCAGCTTAACGGGACTAGCCAGCGGCGAGACCCAGTACTTC.

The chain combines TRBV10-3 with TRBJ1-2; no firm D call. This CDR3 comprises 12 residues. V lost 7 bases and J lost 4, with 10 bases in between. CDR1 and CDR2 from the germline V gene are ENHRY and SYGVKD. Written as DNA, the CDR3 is TGTGCCATCATGCGGGGTATCTATGGCTACACCTTC. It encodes CAIMRGIYGYTF.

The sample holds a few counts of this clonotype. The CDR3: CASSPTGGNGYTF. The CDR3 DNA is TGTGCCAGCTCGCCGACAGGGGGCAATGGCTACACCTTC. This chain connects TRBV12-3 or TRBV12-4 to TRBJ1-2; 10 nucleotides match TRBD1. With 8 bases clipped from V and 6 bases from J, the junction kept 6 bases outside the gene matches. This CDR3 is built from 13 residues.

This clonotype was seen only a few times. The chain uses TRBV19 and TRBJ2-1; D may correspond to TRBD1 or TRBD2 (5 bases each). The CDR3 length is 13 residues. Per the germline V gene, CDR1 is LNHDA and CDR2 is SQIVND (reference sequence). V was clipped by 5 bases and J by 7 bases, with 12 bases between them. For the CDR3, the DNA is TGTGCCAGTAGTCCGGGGCTGTGGAATGAGCAGTTCTTC. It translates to CASSPGLWNEQFF.